This passage covers 21 T cell receptor beta chains from one sample sequenced in a study of OX40 agonist ivuxolimab in advanced cancers. Some clones are missing from TCRdb's copy, which holds only in-frame ones; the method was immunoSEQ multiplex PCR. This table has approximately 60,000 clones, almost 95% appearing once. Sequencing used CD4+ or CD8+ T cells sorted from blood, obtained in a trial of the OX40 agonist ivuxolimab. These receptors were collected from an adult with an advanced solid tumor such as melanoma, head and neck, liver or kidney cancer.

The chain joins TRBV28 to TRBJ2-1; D unclear. The CDR3 covers 12 residues. With 3 bases removed from V and 6 bases from J, the gap between germline ends came to 6 bases. The germline V gene encodes CDR1 MDHEN and CDR2 SYDVKM. The CDR3: CASSFYSNEQFF. For the CDR3, the DNA is TGTGCCAGCAGTTTCTACTCCAATGAGCAGTTCTTC.

The chain combines TRBV4-3 with TRBJ2-1; D may be TRBD1 or TRBD2 (5 bases each). Trimming took off 4 bases at V and 6 bases at J, with 16 bases between the two ends. CDR3 length: 15 amino acids. The germline V gene has CDR1 LGHNA and CDR2 YSLEER. The CDR3 DNA follows: TGCGCCAGCAGCCCTTGGGGGAGCTCAAGCAATGAGCAGTTCTTC. Protein product: CASSPWGSSSNEQFF.

This clone was seen only a few times. V gene TRBV9 combines with J gene TRBJ1-5, with D unresolved. Germline CDR1 reads SGDLS; CDR2 reads YYNGEE. The CDR3 has 12 residues. V was shortened by 7 bases and J by 6 bases, with 11 bases between the two germline ends. This chain's CDR3 is CASGEGGQPQHF. DNA for the CDR3: TGTGCCAGCGGAGAAGGCGGTCAGCCCCAGCATTTT.

This chain links TRBV29-1 with TRBJ2-7, with D hard to call. Germline lookup yields CDR1 SQVTM and CDR2 ANQGSEA. Trimming stripped 4 bases from V and 3 bases from J, with 13 bases between. This CDR3 contains 13 residues. The CDR3 protein is CSVAGPSDYEQYF. For the CDR3, the DNA is TGCAGCGTTGCTGGGCCCAGTGACTACGAGCAGTACTTC.

The genes are TRBV9 and TRBJ2-7; D is undetermined. Trimming left V 0 bases short and J 0 bases short, with 10 bases between. Germline V gene lookup returns CDR1 SGDLS and CDR2 YYNGEE. The CDR3 is 15 residues long. The CDR3: CASSVGPVASYEQYF. DNA for the CDR3: TGTGCCAGCAGCGTAGGACCGGTAGCCTCCTACGAGCAGTACTTC.

The chain couples TRBV14 to TRBJ2-1; possibly TRBD1 or TRBD2 for D (6 bases each). Per the germline V gene, CDR1 is SGHDN and CDR2 is FVKESK. V was trimmed by 3 bases and J by 6 bases, leaving 21 bases between them. The CDR3 extends over 17 amino acids. CDR3 residues: CASSQGARLVGLNEQFF. In nucleotides, the CDR3 is TGTGCCAGCAGCCAGGGGGCACGACTAGTCGGTCTCAATGAGCAGTTCTTC.

This clone was observed once. V is TRBV5-4 and J is TRBJ2-1; no definite D call. Germline CDR1 is SGHNT and CDR2 is YYREEE (reference sequence). V lost 0 bases, J lost 0 bases, and 13 bases lay in between. CDR3 length: 17 amino acids. DNA for the CDR3: TGTGCCAGCAGCTTGGGGCAGGACCTGAGCTCCTACAATGAGCAGTTCTTC. It specifies CASSLGQDLSSYNEQFF.

V and J are TRBV30 and TRBJ2-1; D is possibly TRBD2 (6 bases). The CDR3 runs to 15 residues. The V and J ends lost 0 bases and 4 bases respectively, with 13 bases between them. Germline V CDR1 and CDR2: GTSNPN, SVGIG (reference sequence). CDR3: CAWSVGGGVYNEQFF. In nucleotides, the CDR3 is TGTGCCTGGAGTGTGGGGGGAGGTGTTTACAATGAGCAGTTCTTC. Combining the CDR3 with reference TRBV30 and TRBJ2-1 gives the whole variable domain SQTIHQWPATLVQPVGSPLSLECTVEGTSNPNLYWYRQAAGRGLQLLFYSVGIGQISSEVPQNLSASRPQDRQFILSSKKLLLSDSGFYLCAWSVGGGVYNEQFFGPGTRLTVL.

This clone was detected once. The chain couples TRBV30 to TRBJ1-1; no reliable D call. The V and J ends lost 0 bases and 4 bases respectively, with 9 bases between them. The CDR3 consists of 13 residues. Germline CDR1 and CDR2: GTSNPN and SVGIG (reference sequence). The CDR3 sequence: CAWSVTQSTEAFF. CDR3 DNA: TGTGCCTGGAGTGTGACCCAGAGCACTGAAGCTTTCTTT.

This chain connects TRBV7-2 to TRBJ1-5; D gene ambiguous. V dropped 3 bases and J dropped 0 bases, with 6 bases sitting between them. CDR3 size: 14 residues. Germline V gene lookup returns CDR1 SGHTA and CDR2 FQGNSA. The CDR3 nucleotides are TGTGCCAGCAGCTTGTGGGATAGCAATCAGCCCCAGCATTTT. Translating it yields CASSLWDSNQPQHF.

This chain uses TRBV13 with TRBJ1-2; D possibly corresponds to TRBD1 (6 bases). Germline values: CDR1 PRHDT, CDR2 FYEKMQ (reference sequence). This CDR3 is 15 amino acids long. With 0 bases removed from V and 4 bases from J, the gap between germline ends came to 12 bases. The CDR3 is CASSLGGARSYGYTF. CDR3 nucleotide sequence: TGTGCCAGCAGCTTAGGGGGGGCGCGGAGCTATGGCTACACCTTC.

The J gene is TRBJ2-7, the V gene TRBV9; D perhaps matches TRBD2 (7 bases). CDR3 length: 15 amino acids. Germline V CDR1 and CDR2: SGDLS, YYNGEE. Trimming shortened V by 0 bases and J by 3 bases, and 13 bases separated the two germline ends. The CDR3 loop is CASSVDGGPGYEQYF. The CDR3 region has the DNA TGTGCCAGCAGCGTAGACGGGGGGCCGGGCTACGAGCAGTACTTC. Based on the CDR3 plus reference TRBV9 and TRBJ2-7, the full variable domain is DSGVTQTPKHLITATGQRVTLRCSPRSGDLSVYWYQQSLDQGLQFLIQYYNGEERAKGNILERFSAQQFPDLHSELNLSSLELGDSALYFCASSVDGGPGYEQYFGPGTRLTVT.

This clone has a single count. The chain joins TRBV7-2 to TRBJ2-7; D call uncertain. Trimming removed 5 bases at V and 1 base at J, with 12 bases between. This CDR3 region has 14 residues. The germline gives CDR1 SGHTA, CDR2 FQGNSA. This CDR3 is CASSPRTDSYEQYF. DNA for the CDR3: TGTGCCAGCAGCCCGAGGACCGATTCCTACGAGCAGTACTTC.

The chain carries TRBV7-9 and TRBJ2-7; D unresolved. The CDR3 is 15 amino acids. Trimming took 5 bases from V and 1 from J, leaving 15 bases between them. Germline V gene sequence: CDR1 SEHNR, CDR2 FQNEAQ (reference sequence). CDR3 protein: CASSRPGPLSYEQYF. CDR3 nucleotides: TGTGCCAGCAGCCGGCCTGGACCGCTATCCTACGAGCAGTACTTC.

The count of this clone is one. This chain connects TRBV27 to TRBJ2-7; possible D gene TRBD1, 5 bases. This CDR3 is built from 13 residues. The V gene lost 3 bases and the J gene lost 0 bases, with 6 bases spanning the gap. Germline values: CDR1 MNHEY, CDR2 SMNVEV (reference sequence). This chain's CDR3 is CASSFRGSYEQYF. The CDR3 bases are TGTGCCAGCAGTTTTAGGGGCTCCTACGAGCAGTACTTC.

This clone is a singleton in its sample. The chain combines TRBV9 with TRBJ2-2; unclear D gene. CDR1 and CDR2 from the germline V gene are SGDLS and YYNGEE. This CDR3 contains 13 residues. Trimming removed 0 bases from V and 6 bases from J, with 6 bases in between. For the CDR3, the DNA is TGTGCCAGCAGCGTAGGGGTCCCCGGGGAGCTGTTTTTT. The encoded protein is CASSVGVPGELFF.

This chain uses TRBV28 with TRBJ2-7; D not certain. V was pared by 4 bases and J by 2 bases, with 18 bases between. The CDR3 consists of 16 residues. CDR1 is MDHEN, CDR2 SYDVKM, per germline. The CDR3 region is CASSSPPAELTYEQYF. The CDR3 DNA follows: TGTGCCAGCAGTTCCCCTCCAGCCGAACTAACCTACGAGCAGTACTTC.

V is TRBV2 and J is TRBJ1-5, with 9 positions matching TRBD1. Germline CDR1 is SNHLY and CDR2 is FYNNEI. Trimming at V came to 6 bases and at J to 5 bases, leaving 8 bases not matched to a gene. The CDR3 runs to 15 residues. CDR3 loop: CASRKGQGMDQPQHF. CDR3 in DNA: TGTGCCAGCAGAAAGGGACAGGGAATGGATCAGCCCCAGCATTTT. Together with reference TRBV2 and TRBJ1-5, the CDR3 gives the full variable domain: EPEVTQTPSHQVTQMGQEVILRCVPISNHLYFYWYRQILGQKVEFLVSFYNNEISEKSEIFDDQFSVERPDGSNFTLKIRSTKLEDSAMYFCASRKGQGMDQPQHFGDGTRLSIL.

The chain couples TRBV4-1 to TRBJ1-3; no firm D call. Germline CDR1 is MGHRA and CDR2 is YSYEKL. Between the trimmed V and J ends, which lost 5 bases and 2 bases, there was a span of 13 bases. This CDR3 region has 15 residues. CDR3 in DNA: TGCGCCAGCAGCGACCCGGGAGGAACTGGAAACACCATATATTTT. Amino acid sequence: CASSDPGGTGNTIYF.

V gene TRBV7-2 combines with J gene TRBJ2-3, with 8 bases that match TRBD2. Germline CDR1 reads SGHTA; CDR2 reads FQGNSA. V was pared by 7 bases and J by 4 bases, with 13 bases of the junction left unmatched. The CDR3 extends over 16 amino acids. CDR3 residues: CASTFSERELSDTQYF. DNA of the CDR3: TGTGCCAGCACCTTCTCGGAGCGGGAGTTATCAGATACGCAGTATTTT.

J is TRBJ2-3 and V is TRBV28; 12 bases match TRBD2. The CDR3 consists of 21 residues. Germline V CDR1 and CDR2: MDHEN, SYDVKM. With 2 bases clipped from V and 2 bases from J, the junction kept 17 bases outside the gene matches. CDR3 in amino acids: CASSLPPSLAGGREHTDTQYF. CDR3 DNA sequence: TGTGCCAGCAGTTTACCTCCGTCGCTAGCGGGAGGGCGGGAGCACACAGATACGCAGTATTTT. The full variable domain, with the rest looked up from reference TRBV28 and TRBJ2-3, is DVKVTQSSRYLVKRTGEKVFLECVQDMDHENMFWYRQDPGLGLRLIYFSYDVKMKEKGDIPEGYSVSREKKERFSLILESASTNQTSMYLCASSLPPSLAGGREHTDTQYFGPGTRLTVL.